Listed below are T cell receptor beta chains from one sample, sequenced in a study of OX40 agonist ivuxolimab in advanced cancers. TCRdb keeps only in-frame clones here, not all; method: immunoSEQ multiplex PCR. The sample carries about 96,000 clones, roughly four fifths recorded once. Sample: CD4+ or CD8+ T cells sorted from blood, taken in a trial of the OX40 agonist ivuxolimab. These receptors were taken from an adult with an advanced solid tumor such as melanoma, head and neck, liver or kidney cancer. Both conserved end residues are part of each CDR3. Fields, in order: CDR3 protein, CDR3 DNA, clone size, CDR3 length, V gene, J gene, D gene. A D gene is named only where the DNA matches it firmly. Expanded clones are given a class, and other clones once, few, many or no size at all.

CDR3 protein: CASSLRLARRKDNEQFF
CDR3 DNA: TGCGCCAGCAGCTTGAGGCTAGCCCGGAGGAAGGACAATGAGCAGTTCTTC
clone size: .
CDR3 length: 17
V gene: TRBV5-1
J gene: TRBJ2-1
D gene: .

CDR3 protein: CASSFWVLAGAETQYF
CDR3 DNA: TGTGCCAGCAGCTTTTGGGTGCTAGCGGGGGCCGAGACCCAGTACTTC
clone size: once
CDR3 length: 16
V gene: TRBV7-9
J gene: TRBJ2-5
D gene: TRBD2

CDR3 protein: CASSLARGGADEQYF
CDR3 DNA: TGTGCCAGCAGCTTAGCCAGAGGGGGCGCGGACGAGCAGTACTTC
clone size: .
CDR3 length: 15
V gene: TRBV7-9
J gene: TRBJ2-7
D gene: TRBD1

CDR3 protein: CASSYGLAQETQYF
CDR3 DNA: TGTGCCAGCAGTTACGGGTTAGCCCAAGAGACCCAGTACTTC
clone size: .
CDR3 length: 14
V gene: TRBV6-5
J gene: TRBJ2-5
D gene: .

CDR3 protein: CATSPQAAINYGYTF
CDR3 DNA: TGTGCCACCAGCCCACAGGCGGCCATCAACTATGGCTACACCTTC
clone size: .
CDR3 length: 15
V gene: TRBV15
J gene: TRBJ1-2
D gene: .

CDR3 protein: CASSQEASGNEQFF
CDR3 DNA: TGTGCCAGCAGCCAGGAGGCTAGCGGGAATGAGCAGTTCTTC
clone size: .
CDR3 length: 14
V gene: TRBV5-4
J gene: TRBJ2-1
D gene: TRBD2

CDR3 protein: CASSVARHPDSDRGSYNEQFF
CDR3 DNA: TGTGCCAGCAGCGTAGCACGGCACCCAGACTCGGACAGGGGCTCCTACAATGAGCAGTTCTTC
clone size: .
CDR3 length: 21
V gene: TRBV9
J gene: TRBJ2-1
D gene: TRBD1

CDR3 protein: CASSMGQSTDTQYF
CDR3 DNA: TGCGCCAGCAGCATGGGACAGAGCACAGATACGCAGTATTTT
clone size: .
CDR3 length: 14
V gene: TRBV5-1
J gene: TRBJ2-3
D gene: TRBD1

CDR3 protein: CASSLNRGLRYEQYF
CDR3 DNA: TGTGCCAGCAGCTTAAACAGGGGTCTAAGGTACGAGCAGTACTTC
clone size: .
CDR3 length: 15
V gene: TRBV11-1
J gene: TRBJ2-7
D gene: TRBD1

CDR3 protein: CSVAHLQGSSTDTQYF
CDR3 DNA: TGCAGCGTTGCCCACTTACAGGGTAGTAGCACAGATACGCAGTATTTT
clone size: .
CDR3 length: 16
V gene: TRBV29-1
J gene: TRBJ2-3
D gene: .

CDR3 protein: CASSYRGRAFF
CDR3 DNA: TGTGCCAGCAGCTACAGGGGGCGAGCTTTCTTT
clone size: once
CDR3 length: 11
V gene: TRBV6-5
J gene: TRBJ1-1
D gene: TRBD1

CDR3 protein: CASSPSSGVPTEQYF
CDR3 DNA: TGTGCCAGCAGCCCCTCTAGCGGGGTCCCCACCGAGCAGTACTTC
clone size: .
CDR3 length: 15
V gene: TRBV9
J gene: TRBJ2-7
D gene: TRBD2

CDR3 protein: CASSLDGQGAGGYTF
CDR3 DNA: TGCGCCAGCAGCTTGGATGGACAGGGGGCCGGTGGCTACACCTTC
clone size: .
CDR3 length: 15
V gene: TRBV5-1
J gene: TRBJ1-2
D gene: TRBD1